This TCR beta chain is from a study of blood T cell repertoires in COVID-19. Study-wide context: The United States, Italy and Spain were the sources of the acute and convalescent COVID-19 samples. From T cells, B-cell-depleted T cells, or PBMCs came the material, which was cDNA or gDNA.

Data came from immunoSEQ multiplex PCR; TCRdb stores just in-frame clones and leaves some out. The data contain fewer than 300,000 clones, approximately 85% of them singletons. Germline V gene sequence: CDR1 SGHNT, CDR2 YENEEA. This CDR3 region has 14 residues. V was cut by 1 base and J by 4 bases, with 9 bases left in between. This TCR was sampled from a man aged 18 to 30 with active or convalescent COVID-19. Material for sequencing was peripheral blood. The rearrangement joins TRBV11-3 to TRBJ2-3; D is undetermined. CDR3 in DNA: TGTGCCAGCAGCTTAGGTCCCGGTGCAGATACGCAGTATTTT. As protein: CASSLGPGADTQYF.